This T cell receptor beta chain was identified during a study of cytomegalovirus exposure and HLA in healthy donors. Germline V gives CDR1 LNHDA, CDR2 SQIVND (reference sequence). With V trimmed by 0 bases and J by 7 bases, 13 bases remained unmatched. CDR3 length equals 18 residues. The table lists this clone with a few counts. Its target is not known. Primers: 60 Vbeta forward and 13 Jbeta reverse. TCRdb keeps only in-frame clones here, not all; method: immunoSEQ multiplex PCR. The data hold 74,000 or so clones, with 65% to 70% observed a single time. Study results and caveats: One variant, a missense change in DCLRE1C, was linked in a later analysis to TCR beta V- and J-gene trimming.

Specimen: PBMCs. This clonotype originated in a woman aged 25 to 39 in good health and CMV-seronegative. The rearrangement links TRBV19 to TRBJ1-5; 9 bases are a match to TRBD1. The CDR3 protein is CASSIDPGQGSFGQPQHF. Written as DNA, the CDR3 is TGTGCCAGTAGTATAGATCCGGGACAGGGATCGTTTGGGCAGCCCCAGCATTTT.